This T cell receptor (beta chain) was sequenced in a study of blood T cell repertoires in COVID-19. Study-wide background: Acute and convalescent COVID-19 specimens originated in the United States, Italy and Spain. The analysed material was cDNA or gDNA that came from T cells, B-cell-depleted T cells, or PBMCs.

Original processing notes: Nucleated cell counts were estimated from reference gene primer amplification. Profiled with immunoSEQ multiplex PCR; TCRdb holds only in-frame clones, not every one. V, J and clone size are those of that table, while D and trimming were read from the DNA. The table records about 73,000 clones, roughly nine tenths of them present only once. Germline trimming cut 3 bases from V and 6 bases from J; bases unmatched to any gene: 6. CDR1 SEHNR and CDR2 FQNEAQ come from the germline V gene (reference sequence). The CDR3 extends over 15 amino acids. Source material: peripheral blood. This clonotype was sampled from a man of 80 years or more with acute or convalescent COVID-19. The chain has TRBV7-9 and TRBJ1-4; TRBD1 matches at 8 bases. CDR3 bases: TGTGCCAGCAGCTTTGGGACAGGCGGGGATGAAAAACTGTTTTTT. It is translated as CASSFGTGGDEKLFF.